This is a list of T cell receptor beta chains from one sample in a study of blood T cell repertoires in COVID-19. Measured with immunoSEQ multiplex PCR; TCRdb has only the in-frame clones, and not every one. Here the sample spans 80,000 to 95,000 clones, roughly 79% being singletons. The source material was peripheral blood. The receptors derive from a man aged 80 or over with acute or convalescent COVID-19. Each CDR3 is given with its conserved first and last residue. D genes are given only for firm matches. Clone size is not always given. Where it is, it says once, few, many or a class for expanded clones.

j_call	clone_size	cdr3_length	d_call	v_call	cdr3_nt	cdr3_aa
TRBJ2-1	-	17	TRBD2	TRBV15	TGTGCCACCAGCAGAGCTCTCGCGACTAGCGGGAGAAATGAGCAGTTCTTC	CATSRALATSGRNEQFF
TRBJ1-3	few	14	-	TRBV6-5	TGTGCCAGCACCGCCAGGGACTCTGGAAACACCATATATTTT	CASTARDSGNTIYF
TRBJ2-6	-	18	TRBD1	TRBV5-1	TGCGCCAGCAGACCGCGGACAGGGAAGAGCTCTGGGGCCAACGTCCTGACTTTC	CASRPRTGKSSGANVLTF
TRBJ1-1	-	14	-	TRBV5-1	TGCGCCAGCAGCTTGGACAGGGCGGACACTGAAGCTTTCTTT	CASSLDRADTEAFF
TRBJ1-1	-	13	-	TRBV5-5	TGTGCCAGCAGCTTGGCGGTAGACACTGAAGCTTTCTTT	CASSLAVDTEAFF
TRBJ1-1	-	13	-	TRBV7-8	TGTGCCAGCAGCTTAGCCCCGGACACTGAAGCTTTCTTT	CASSLAPDTEAFF
TRBJ2-1	once	14	TRBD1	TRBV6-5	TGTGCCATACACGGGACAGTGGTGCGTAATGAGCAGTTCTTC	CAIHGTVVRNEQFF
TRBJ2-3	-	15	-	TRBV2	TGTGCCAGCACTAGACAGGCCGCTAGCACAGATACGCAGTATTTT	CASTRQAASTDTQYF
TRBJ2-3	-	16	TRBD2	TRBV4-1	TGCGCCAGCAGCCAGGGACTAGCGGTTAGCACAGATACGCAGTATTTT	CASSQGLAVSTDTQYF
TRBJ2-7	-	13	-	TRBV7-2	TGTGCCAGCAGCTTAGTACAGGTCAGCGAGCAGTACTTC	CASSLVQVSEQYF
TRBJ1-2	once	15	-	TRBV4-3	TGCGCCAGCAGCCAAGATAAGAGCACTAACTATGGCTACACCTTC	CASSQDKSTNYGYTF
TRBJ2-3	-	13	TRBD2	TRBV6-6	TGTGCCAGCAGAGGGACTAGCAGAGATACGCAGTATTTT	CASRGTSRDTQYF
TRBJ2-1	-	14	TRBD1	TRBV29-1	TGCAGCGTTGCAGGGACAGGGGCCTACAATGAGCAGTTCTTC	CSVAGTGAYNEQFF